This passage covers 14 T cell receptor beta chains from one sample sequenced in a study of glioma-infiltrating T cells. Using RNA template, CDR3s of TCR alpha and beta were amplified with iRepertoire arm-PCR. From the multiplex PCR reads, TCRdb called clonotypes with MiXCR, one entry per CDR3 protein. The repertoire holds fewer than 4,000 distinct CDR3 sequences, with around 92% as singletons. Sequencing used glioma tissue, nonneoplastic brain tissue, or PBMCs (not recorded which). These receptors were obtained from a human donor with low-grade glioma or glioblastoma, undergoing nonglioma brain surgery, or in good health (not recorded which).

A note on this clonotype: Being off target in a library aimed at alpha chains, this beta chain has a size of little meaning. The chain is built from TRBV6-1 and TRBJ2-7; D gene unclear. V lost 0 bases to trimming and J lost 3 bases, with 9 bases between them. The CDR3 contains 14 residues. Germline CDR1 MNHNS, CDR2 SASEGT. This chain's CDR3 is CASSEAAGVYEQYF. CDR3 bases: TGTGCCAGCAGTGAAGCAGCAGGAGTCTACGAGCAGTACTTC.

This clonotype appeared a single time. This beta chain came through as a stray read in a library set up for alpha chains, and its size says little. This chain links TRBV6-6 with TRBJ2-5; TRBD1 might be the D (6 bases). The J call may be incorrect, as the DNA end agrees better with TRBJ2-7. The CDR3 is 14 residues long. The germline V gene encodes CDR1 MNHNY and CDR2 SVGAGI (reference sequence). The DNA of the CDR3 is TGTGCCAGCAGGCTCAGGGGACCTTCCTACGAGCAGTACTTC. The encoded protein is CASRLRGPSYEQYF.

In the case of this clonotype: Because this beta chain is a stray read in a library intended to capture alpha chains, its abundance should not be given much weight. The gene calls are TRBV6-1 and TRBJ2-2; D may be TRBD1 (6 bases). The germline CDR1 and CDR2 sequences are MNHNS and SASEGT. Trimming stripped 6 bases from V and 0 bases from J, with 11 bases between. The CDR3 length is 15 residues. In nucleotides, the CDR3 is TGTGCCAGCAGGGCCCGGGACACGAACACCGGGGAGCTGTTTTTT. It encodes CASRARDTNTGELFF.

Note on this clonotype: Little can be read into the size of this beta chain, an off-target read in a library designed for alpha chains. The chain links TRBV6-2 or TRBV6-3 to TRBJ2-1; 9 bases agree with TRBD1. The J call may be in error: the DNA end matches TRBJ2-7 better. The CDR3 extends over 15 amino acids. Germline V CDR1 and CDR2: MNHEY, SVGEGT. CDR3 sequence (DNA): TGTGCCAGCAGTCTAAGGACAGGGGAGTCTGACGAGCAGTACTTC. This gives the protein CASSLRTGESDEQYF.

With regard to this clonotype: This beta chain turned up in a library designed for alpha chains; as an off-target read, its abundance says little. V and J are TRBV20-1 and TRBJ2-7, with no clear D. Trimming took 2 bases from V and 2 from J, leaving 10 bases between them. CDR1 and CDR2 from the germline V gene are DFQATT and SNEGSKA (reference sequence). The CDR3 is 13 amino acids. The DNA for the CDR3 is TGCAGTGCTAGATCAACCTTTACCTACGAGCAGTACTTC. Translated: CSARSTFTYEQYF.

On this clonotype: As an off-target read in a library built for alpha chains, this beta chain has a frequency of little significance. This chain connects TRBV6-2 or TRBV6-3 to TRBJ1-2; no firm D call. Germline V gene data show CDR1 as MNHEY and CDR2 as SVGEGT. V was clipped by 11 bases and J by 5 bases, with 21 bases between them. The CDR3 has 14 residues. CDR3 coding DNA: TGTGCCGACACGGCGGCGGAACAATGGTATGGCTACACCTTC. This gives the protein CADTAAEQWYGYTF.

On this clonotype: A library prepared for alpha chains yielded this beta chain as an off-target read; its size is of little meaning. The chain uses TRBV20-1 and TRBJ2-5; D gene uncertain. The J call could be wrong; TRBJ2-1 is a better fit for the DNA end. Germline loops: CDR1 DFQATT, CDR2 SNEGSKA (reference sequence). The CDR3 has 12 amino acids. This CDR3 is CSAREHSNEQFF. The CDR3 nucleotides are TGCAGTGCTAGAGAACACTCGAATGAGCAGTTCTTC.

In regard to this clonotype: The library was prepared for alpha chains; this beta chain is a stray read, so its frequency means little. This sequence joins TRBV6-2 or TRBV6-3 and TRBJ1-1; D possibly corresponds to TRBD1 (5 bases). The V gene lost 6 bases and the J gene lost 1 base, with 9 bases spanning the gap. This CDR3 has 13 amino acids. CDR1 and CDR2 from the germline V gene are MNHEY and SVGEGT. CDR3 coding DNA: TGTGCCAGCAGAAAGACAGAGAACACTGAAGCTTTCTTT. This encodes CASRKTENTEAFF.

As for this clonotype: This beta chain represents an off-target read in a library built for alpha chains; its size is of limited meaning. Here the CDR3 DNA reads TGTGCCACCTCGGACGGCTACGAGCAGTACGTC. Translation: CATSDGYEQYV. V usage is TRBV27 and J usage is TRBJ2-7; D call uncertain. CDR3 length equals 11 residues. Trimming stripped 10 bases from V and 3 bases from J, with 10 bases between. Looked up from germline, CDR1 is MNHEY and CDR2 is SMNVEV (reference sequence).

As concerns this clonotype: Little can be read into the size of this beta chain, an off-target read in a library designed for alpha chains. The chain has TRBV6-6 and TRBJ2-3; 11 nucleotides align to TRBD2. Per germline, CDR1 MNHNY and CDR2 SVGAGI (reference sequence). The trim removed 0 bases at V and 5 bases at J, leaving 4 bases unmatched. CDR3 length equals 16 residues. This CDR3 is CASSYSLAGGQDTQYF. In nucleotides, the CDR3 is TGTGCCAGCAGTTACTCCTTAGCGGGGGGGCAAGATACGCAGTATTTT.

A note on this clonotype: This beta chain lies outside the target of a library built for alpha chains; its clone size means little. This chain connects TRBV20-1 to TRBJ2-6; 10 bases agree with TRBD1. Germline CDR1 reads DFQATT; CDR2 reads SNEGSKA (reference sequence). V lost 1 base to trimming and J lost 4 bases; unmatched junction nucleotides: 10. The CDR3 runs to 18 residues. CDR3: CSARGGGQGSKGANVLTF. CDR3 sequence (DNA): TGCAGTGCTAGAGGGGGGGGACAGGGGTCGAAAGGGGCCAACGTCCTGACTTTC.

This clonotype has more than one count but fewer than ten. The size of this beta chain means little, since it is a stray read in a library made for alpha chains. J is TRBJ1-2 and V is TRBV28, with D possibly being TRBD1 (5 bases). The CDR3 has 12 amino acids. V lost 4 bases and J lost 5, with 8 bases in between. The germline V gene encodes CDR1 MDHEN and CDR2 SYDVKM. This CDR3 reads CASSSDSYGYTF. The CDR3 DNA reads TGTGCCAGCAGTTCAGACAGTTATGGCTACACCTTC.

This clonotype was seen only a few times. This beta chain is a stray sequence in a library constructed for alpha chains; its clone size is not meaningful. This chain uses TRBV20-1 with TRBJ2-3; maybe TRBD1 (5 bases). The CDR3 covers 12 residues. Trimming stripped 3 bases from V and 5 bases from J, with 9 bases between. The germline V gene has CDR1 DFQATT and CDR2 SNEGSKA (reference sequence). The CDR3 DNA sequence: TGCAGTGCTAGTCCAGGGCGAGATACGCAGTATTTT. Its protein is CSASPGRDTQYF.

Concerning this clonotype: This beta chain is a stray read from a library made for alpha chains; its abundance is not meaningful. This rearrangement joins TRBV10-3 to TRBJ2-3; 9 positions agree with TRBD2. The CDR3 runs 14 residues. The ends lost 6 bases at V and 6 bases at J; junction bases unmatched: 7. The germline CDR1 and CDR2 sequences are ENHRY and SYGVKD. The CDR3 is CAISGAGGPDTQYF. The CDR3, as DNA: TGTGCCATCAGCGGGGCGGGGGGGCCCGATACGCAGTATTTT.